The next 5 T cell receptor beta chains were all read from a single sample in a study of T cell responses to AZD1222 COVID-19 vaccine. Method: immunoSEQ multiplex PCR; TCRdb's copy keeps in-frame clones and lacks some. The sample lists about 100,000 clones, 88% occurring once. Material: peripheral blood, obtained on day 0 of AZD1222 vaccination. Every receptor here comes from an adult in good health.

The chain has TRBV19 and TRBJ2-3, with 9 bases aligning to TRBD2. Germline V CDR1 and CDR2: LNHDA, SQIVND (reference sequence). The V and J ends lost 2 bases and 0 bases, in that order; junction bases with no gene match: 9. This CDR3 contains 18 residues. CDR3 DNA: TGTGCCAGTAGTATATGGGTTTTGGCGGGAGGGAGCACAGATACGCAGTATTTT. Protein: CASSIWVLAGGSTDTQYF.

The V call is TRBV10-3, the J call TRBJ1-1; D is uncertain. The CDR3 runs 13 residues. Germline lookup yields CDR1 ENHRY and CDR2 SYGVKD. Trimming took off 4 bases at V and 1 base at J, with 7 bases between the two ends. CDR3 amino acids: CAISGTANTEAFF. The CDR3 coding sequence is TGTGCCATCAGTGGTACAGCGAACACTGAAGCTTTCTTT.

V gene TRBV6-5 combines with J gene TRBJ2-3; TRBD2 matches at 8 bases. V shed 1 base, J shed 3 bases, and the junction held 3 bases outside the gene matches. The CDR3 consists of 15 residues. Germline V CDR1 and CDR2: MNHEY, SVGAGI. This CDR3 reads CASSYLAGTTDTQYF. The DNA of the CDR3 is TGTGCCAGCAGTTACTTAGCGGGGACGACAGATACGCAGTATTTT.

This chain joins TRBV4-3 and TRBJ2-7, with 13 bases matching TRBD2. From germline, CDR1 is LGHNA and CDR2 YSLEER. The CDR3 is 15 amino acids. Germline trimming cut 5 bases from V and 2 bases from J; bases unmatched to any gene: 3. The CDR3 nucleotides are TGCGCCAGCAGCATGGGGACTAGCGGGACCTACGAGCAGTACTTC. Translated, it gives CASSMGTSGTYEQYF.

The chain uses TRBV7-9 and TRBJ1-4; no definite D call. Germline values: CDR1 SEHNR, CDR2 FQNEAQ (reference sequence). V was trimmed by 5 bases and J by 8 bases, leaving 15 bases between them. The CDR3 covers 14 residues. The CDR3 DNA reads as TGTGCCAGCAGCCCCCAAGAGGTTGAAGAAAAACTGTTTTTT. Its protein product is CASSPQEVEEKLFF.